This record covers a single TCR beta chain. Its specificity is not known. With 60 Vbeta and 13 Jbeta primers, the PCR was carried out. Profiling relied on immunoSEQ multiplex PCR, and the TCRdb table lists in-frame clones only, not all of them. The sample contains under 120,000 clones, approximately 70% of which appear only once. With 6 bases clipped from V and 8 bases from J, the junction kept 4 bases outside the gene matches. Germline V gene data show CDR1 as MNHNS and CDR2 as SASEGT. CDR3 length: 14 amino acids. The source of the sample is a study of cytomegalovirus exposure and HLA in healthy donors. Findings and limits, study-wide: In a later analysis, TCR beta V- and J-gene trimming showed a link to a missense DCLRE1C variant. Presence/absence analyses treated sequencing depth as roughly uniform across donors. Three chains linked to CMV were shown in vitro to be specific for CMV antigens.

The sequence derives from a middle-aged man in good health and CMV-seropositive. The sample was PBMCs. The chain uses TRBV6-1 and TRBJ1-4, with 12 bases fitting TRBD1. The CDR3 coding sequence is TGTGCCAGCAGGGGGACAGGGGGCGCAGAAAAACTGTTTTTT. Its protein product is CASRGTGGAEKLFF.